This T cell receptor beta chain is from a study of blood T cell dynamics during melanoma immunotherapy (dated by TCRdb to 2020 to 2022). Background for the entire study: Patients with metastatic melanoma were treated with first-line pembrolizumab or nivolumab plus ipilimumab as standard of care in the United Kingdom. To find early correlates of response, peripheral T cell receptor repertoires were profiled in metastatic melanoma patients before and after one cycle of checkpoint inhibitor therapy. A training cohort was formed from consecutive patients, and a further independent group of patients from the same centre was pooled into an external validation set.

In the case of this clone: The clone's antigen remains unknown. Within one base of it there is no much larger clone, and no base qualities were kept.

Every bulk PBMC sample was loaded with the same fixed amount of around 400 ng of DNA. The immunoSEQ TCRb Assay kit was used according to manufacturer instructions to amplify TCR beta CDR3 sequences from genomic DNA. The KAPA Library Quantification Kit for Illumina platforms was used to quantify pooled libraries by qPCR. Sequencing of the pooled libraries was done on an Illumina NextSeq 500, with clustering at about 0.6-1.1 pM. The authors' pipeline ran thus. The TCR data were analyzed using immunoSEQ ANALYZER and the R LymphoSeq package. A rearrangement efficiency score was calculated as productive divided by the sum of productive and non-productive CDR3 sequences. Clonality was measured with the Gini coefficient and diversity with the Renyi index at alpha=1, and both measures were compared pairwise between timepoints within each patient. Clonal relatedness, based on an edit distance of 3, and repertoire similarity, based on the Bhattacharyya coefficient, were both computed in LymphoSeq. Linear discriminant analysis on week-3 changes in clonality and diversity was built with the R MASS and caret packages to classify response. What TCRdb holds here is the immuneACCESS table cut down to in-frame rearrangements. Part of the clones is not present; checked against another copy, under half of the missing clones reflect an unresolved V gene, and the others are unexplained. That table is the source of V, J and clone size, and D and trimming were worked out from the DNA. This sample gives about 7,300 clones in total; approximately 80% of them show up just once. Roughly 15% of the sample is in the top ten clones.

What the authors observed across the whole study: Unlike progressors, patients who went on to achieve disease control showed a bifurcated reorganization of the PBMC repertoire at W3, with either increased clonality or increased diversity. The relatively small sample size was acknowledged as something that could potentially limit how far the results can be generalized. The study was unable to establish whether the T cell clones driving the repertoire changes were melanoma-specific or instead reflected general immune activation.

The time point label for this specimen denotes: week 3, after first cycle of checkpoint inhibitor. Blood samples were taken before treatment (T0) and at week 3 (W3), following the first cycle of checkpoint blockade. Except for two patients with rapid clinical progression, response was assessed 12 weeks after the first infusion by RECIST 1.1; disease control meant complete response, partial response or stable disease. Patients were not eligible if they had prior systemic cancer treatment, concomitant immunosuppressant therapy or synchronous other active malignancies. Both bulk PBMC and plasma cell-free DNA were sequenced for TCR beta so that circulating cells and T cell turnover could be tracked. Lymphoprep and SepMate tubes were used to isolate PBMC from blood, and red cell lysis was then performed. QIAamp DNA Blood Mini kits were used to extract DNA from PBMC and from sorted T cell subsets. This TCR derives from a human donor with melanoma. The specimen was blood, collected from a patient treated with checkpoint blockade.

The nucleotide sequence reads as follows: TGTGCCAGCAGTTACTCGGGACAGTTAGCCTACGAGCAGTACTTC. It translates to CASSYSGQLAYEQYF. The rearrangement joined TRBV6-5 to TRBJ2-7; 7 of the junction bases match TRBD1. Unmatched junction bases come to 4, with V trimmed by 0 bases and J by 2 bases. In the germline V gene, CDR1 corresponds to MNHEY and CDR2 to SVGAGI. CDR3 length: 15 amino acids, cysteine to phenylalanine. Left in the record is the CDR3 DNA by itself, 45 bases read in frame from the first base.